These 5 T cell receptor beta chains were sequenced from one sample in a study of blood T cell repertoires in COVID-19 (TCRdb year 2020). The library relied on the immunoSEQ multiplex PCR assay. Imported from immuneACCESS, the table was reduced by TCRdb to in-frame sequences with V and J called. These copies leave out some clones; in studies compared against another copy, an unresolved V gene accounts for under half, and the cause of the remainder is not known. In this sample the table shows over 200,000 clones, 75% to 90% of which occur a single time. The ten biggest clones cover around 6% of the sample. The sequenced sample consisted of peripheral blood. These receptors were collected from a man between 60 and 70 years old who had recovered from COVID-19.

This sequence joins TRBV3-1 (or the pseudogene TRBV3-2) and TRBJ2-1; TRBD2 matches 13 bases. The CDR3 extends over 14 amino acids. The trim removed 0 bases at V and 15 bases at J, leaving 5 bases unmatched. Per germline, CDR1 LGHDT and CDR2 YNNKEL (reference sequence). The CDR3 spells CASSQDGLAGVRFF. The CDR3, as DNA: TGTGCCAGCAGCCAAGATGGACTAGCGGGAGTACGGTTCTTC.

CDR3 sequence (DNA): TGTGCCAGCAGCTTAGATGGCCCAGGACAAGAGACCCAGTACTTC. Translated: CASSLDGPGQETQYF. The chain couples TRBV7-9 to TRBJ2-5; the D is unclear. The ends were cut back, 1 base at V and 2 bases at J, with 11 bases in the middle. Germline-derived CDR1 and CDR2 are SEHNR and FQNEAQ (reference sequence). This CDR3 spans 15 amino acids. Using reference TRBV7-9 and TRBJ2-5 for the parts outside the CDR3, the full variable domain is DTGVSQNPRHKITKRGQNVTFRCDPISEHNRLYWYRQTLGQGPEFLTYFQNEAQLEKSRLLSDRFSAERPKGSFSTLEIQRTEQGDSAMYLCASSLDGPGQETQYFGPGTRLLVL.

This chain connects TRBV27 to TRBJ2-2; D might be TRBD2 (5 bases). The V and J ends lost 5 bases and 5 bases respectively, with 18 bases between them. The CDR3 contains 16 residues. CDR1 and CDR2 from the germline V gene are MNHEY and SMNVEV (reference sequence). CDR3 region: CASSTDGDLGTGELFF. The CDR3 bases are TGTGCCAGCAGTACCGACGGGGATTTAGGGACCGGGGAGCTGTTTTTT.

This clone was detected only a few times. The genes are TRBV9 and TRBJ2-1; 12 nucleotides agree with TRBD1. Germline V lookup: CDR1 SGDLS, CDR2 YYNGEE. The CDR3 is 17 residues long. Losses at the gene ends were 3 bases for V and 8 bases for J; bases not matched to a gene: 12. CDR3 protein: CASSAHTGTGGIDEQFF. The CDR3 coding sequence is TGTGCCAGCAGCGCACACACCGGGACAGGGGGCATCGATGAGCAGTTCTTC.

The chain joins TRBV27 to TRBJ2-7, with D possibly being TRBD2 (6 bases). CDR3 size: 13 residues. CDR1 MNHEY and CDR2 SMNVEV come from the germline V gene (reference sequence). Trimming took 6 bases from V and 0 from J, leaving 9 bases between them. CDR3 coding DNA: TGTGCCAGCAGGGTCGGGGGCTCCTACGAGCAGTACTTC. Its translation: CASRVGGSYEQYF.